This TCR beta chain was identified during a study of CD8 T cells in Susac syndrome. Relapsing-remitting disease, either stable or active, was present in the multiple sclerosis controls, who were treatment-naive patients. It was negative isolation that provided the CD8+ and CD4+ T cells, whereas TEMRA cells were enriched by FACS. Random hexamers were used to reverse transcribe an amount of about 0.45 to 1 ug RNA. TCRdb independently ran MiXCR on the immunoSEQ multiplex PCR reads; one entry per CDR3 protein. The table lists a few hundred thousand distinct CDR3 sequences, about 95% of them singletons. The sample comprised CD4+ T cells from PBMCs. The receptor's source is a human donor with multiple sclerosis.

CDR3: CSAAGRGSYNEQFF. CDR3 bases: TGCAGTGCTGCGGGACGTGGGTCCTACAATGAGCAGTTCTTC. The rearrangement joins TRBV20-1 to TRBJ2-1, with a weak D call TRBD2 (6 bases). V gave up 5 bases and J gave up 1 base, with 12 bases separating them. The CDR3 is made up of 14 amino acids. Per germline, CDR1 DFQATT and CDR2 SNEGSKA (reference sequence).